The entry below describes one TCR beta chain. Its target antigen remains unknown. Base-call qualities are not available, and no considerably larger clone is one nucleotide away. The cohort was made up of around 720 healthy bone marrow donors. At the time of sampling, all cohort members were nominally healthy, though unrecorded immune exposures were likely present. The donor tested CMV seropositive, placing the donor among the roughly 300 seropositive members of the cohort. A peripheral blood sample was collected from each donor, and TCR beta sequencing was performed on peripheral blood mononuclear cells. The Qiagen DNeasy Blood Extraction Kit was used to extract genomic DNA from the blood cell samples. These data come from a study of cytomegalovirus exposure and HLA in healthy donors (dated by TCRdb to 2016 to 2017). Concerning the study at large: An earlier analysis of a few hundred of the donors reported 250 to 350 Gb of sequence data and around 100 million unique TCR beta sequences obtained from approximately 180 million T cells. The study combined high-throughput TCR immunosequencing, statistical association of individual TCRs with disease status, and machine learning to predict cytomegalovirus infection status. A separate validation cohort of 100 to 150 different subjects was used in addition to the approximately 640-subject first cohort. In an earlier analysis of 550 to 700 of the donors, high-throughput TCR beta sequencing was used to judge whether each TCR beta V gene segment behaved as functional or pseudogenic. An early release that covered roughly 600 HLA-typed donors contained approximately 300 gigabases of sequencing data and about 93 million unique TCR sequences. Of the 300 to 500 genotyped donors, 75% to 85% were placed in the genetic ancestry cluster associated with self-reported Caucasian donors. HLA typing included class I and class II loci at four-digit resolution. All discovery cohort repertoires had been generated on a single sequencing platform. Among 350 to 400 genotyped donors of the cohort, an average of about 240,000 unique TCR beta nucleotide sequences were sequenced per donor, 15% to 20% of them non-productive. The number of donors typed differed by locus, with roughly 629-640 for A, B, C, DRB1 and DQB1, roughly 520 for DQA1, under 610 for DPA1, and roughly 450 for DPB1. Donor age, sex, ethnicity and CMV serostatus were compiled alongside the repertoire data. A later genetic analysis took genome-wide SNP genotypes for about three fifths of the roughly 700 donors and used that subset as a discovery cohort. Rather than drawing on any new phenotypic data, the later analysis identified candidate immune exposures from TCR beta sequences and the way those sequences occurred across donors. A later analysis re-examined previously published TCR beta repertoires from 600 to 700 donors and added high-resolution HLA genotyping to investigate patterns of TCR occurrence. The study used immunosequencing to profile the T cell repertoires of hundreds of subjects and linked those repertoires to cytomegalovirus serostatus. Because of strong linkage in the cohort, roughly five DR-DQ haplotypes were treated as single units for association and clustering. The study aimed to test whether cataloging public T cell receptors could reveal signatures of past pathogen exposure.

The cysteine opens and the phenylalanine closes a CDR3 of 13 amino acids. Only the CDR3 portion is preserved as DNA: 39 bases, with reading frame beginning at the first base. Cut back by 1 base and 4 bases, the V and J ends lie 7 bases apart. CDR1 and CDR2 are drawn from the germline V gene: LGHNA, YNFKEQ. Library prep was done by the immunoSEQ multiplex PCR assay. For the multiplex PCR, a mixture combining 60 forward primers for TCR Vbeta segments and 13 reverse primers for TCR Jbeta segments was used. The CDR3 region of rearranged TCR beta genes was amplified from genomic DNA by a multiplex PCR assay. Amplified TCR beta libraries were sequenced as 87-base-pair reads on the Illumina HiSeq System. Under the source paper's analysis protocol: In a later analysis, 77 million or so unique TCR beta chains were counted across the approximately 620 repertoires, and about 9.9 million of these chains were shared by at least two donors. A nearest-neighbor algorithm error-corrected the raw reads and collapsed the reads into unique sequences, merging closely related sequences to remove PCR and sequencing errors. To assign V, D and J gene segments, CDR3 sequences were aligned to IMGT reference sequences. Each retained sequence needed at least a six-nucleotide match to both a V gene segment and a J gene segment. A rearrangement counted as productive if the CDR3 had no stop codons and remained in frame with V and J, and every other rearrangement counted as non-productive. CDR3 was defined by IMGT convention, running from the second conserved V-encoded cysteine to the conserved J-encoded phenylalanine. The earlier analysis of more than 450 of the donors excluded sequences that lacked an unambiguous match to a single V gene segment. An earlier analysis of roughly 590 of the donors called V segments functional above 56.7% productive rearrangements and segregating when the between-donor standard deviation exceeded 5%. A statistical classification framework was built to diagnose cytomegalovirus status from the catalog of TCR beta chain sequences. V and J gene assignment, in a later analysis, came from comparing TCR nucleotide sequences with IMGT/GENE-DB human TR gene sequences. Using the TCRdist pipeline, a later analysis assigned CDR3 sequences along with most-parsimonious VDJ recombination scenarios. A later analysis defined each TCR beta chain by its CDR3 amino acid sequence plus V-gene family, and excluded reads lacking a unique V-gene family. As a way to deal with suspected cross-contamination and a sequencing artifact, a later analysis dropped 500 to 700 nucleotide sequences that were highly shared and had low generation probability. In a later analysis, a clonal expansion index was calculated for each public chain from normalized within-repertoire ranks of inferred template counts. A later analysis computed generation probabilities with a VDJ recombination model fitted to out-of-frame rearrangements, and checked the results against IGoR. A later analysis scored TCR-TCR, TCR-HLA and TCR-CMV co-occurrence with hypergeometric tests, applying a repertoire-size bias correction to TCR pairs. To estimate false discovery rates, a later analysis permuted the HLA or CMV assignments 20 times. In a later analysis, co-occurring TCRs were grouped using DBSCAN, and TCRdist sequence similarity was added for clustering within HLA-allele-positive subsets. For co-occurrence clustering, repertoires with fewer than 30,000 or more than 120,000 public chains were excluded, along with four or five repertoires with anomalous nucleotide sharing. TCRdb took over this immuneACCESS table, retaining in-frame rearrangements with V and J assigned. Such tables are incomplete; in checked studies, under half of the missing clones stem from an unresolved V gene, and the remainder is unexplained. V, J and clone size are those of that table, while D and trimming were read from the DNA. The sample data list approximately 73,000 clones, and under 70% of these were observed just once. The top ten clones comprise 5.7% of the sample.

Paper-wide results and their limitations: Specific HLA alleles were associated with roughly 16,000 TCR beta sequences at a false discovery rate of 0.05 in a later analysis. Most TCR sequences were seen in very few donors, while some public TCRs were found in many individuals. In a later analysis, the rate of TCR association differed among HLA loci, with DRB1 alleles having the most associated TCRs and HLA-C alleles having the fewest. According to a later analysis, parvovirus B19, influenza, CMV and Epstein-Barr virus appeared linked to several top co-occurrence clusters. Linkage disequilibrium might explain the correlated functional status among segregating V segments, but an unknown experimental factor could not be ruled out. Most CMV-associated TCR beta chains appeared to be HLA-restricted in a later analysis, and the HLA associations seemed to be driven largely by CMV exposure. A group of highly shared sequence variants was considered likely to be a technical artifact of the sequencing pipeline. A further reported finding was that TCR beta sequences accurately predicted the HLA-A and HLA-B alleles for most subjects in the first cohort. Strong co-occurrence of HLA alleles, especially DR and DQ, made assigning TCR associations to individual alleles difficult. Sequencing depth was assumed to be roughly uniform across donors in the presence/absence analyses, though that assumption may not hold. In a later analysis, HLA-associated TCR beta chains were found to be more clonally expanded and to have lower generation probabilities than equally common non-associated chains. A few of the identified cytomegalovirus-associated TCR beta chains were confirmed in vitro to be specific for cytomegalovirus antigens. The cohort was sequenced for TCR beta chains only, and without alpha or paired-chain data the features that could be detected were limited. V-gene and J-gene trimming of TCR beta chains was associated with a missense DCLRE1C variant in a later genetic analysis, and the association was replicated in an independent cohort. The authors suggested that the approach could potentially be extended to other disease states and immunological phenotypes. Fewer than 20 rarely observed V segments, including chromosome 9 orphons, were excluded from the earlier analysis of just under 600 of the donors because counts were too low. The classifier was reported to diagnose cytomegalovirus status with high specificity and sensitivity in both the original cohort and the validation cohort. Because some donors lacked HLA typing at each locus, the association tests relied only on the typed subset. For the cohort, immune exposure information was limited to CMV serostatus. Broadly in line with IMGT annotations, most TCR beta V segments showed up in productive rearrangements about 87% or about 30% of the time in an earlier analysis of approximately 600 of the donors. Compared with the approximately 600-donor mean, donors in an Asian-associated ancestry cluster had fewer N-insertions in productive TCRs, according to a later genetic analysis. The 87-base-pair reads could not distinguish some IMGT-functional V segments, including TRBV6-2 and TRBV6-3, so those segments were excluded. A total of 150 to 200 TCR beta chains were listed by the study as associated with cytomegalovirus.

What was sequenced was PBMCs. This receptor was obtained from a man between 25 and 39 years old in good health and CMV-seropositive. The rearrangement joined TRBV4-2 to TRBJ1-1; TRBD1 could be the D gene, as 6 bases match. The CDR3 reads CASSQGGPTEAFF. In nucleotide form, the sequence is TGTGCCAGCAGCCAAGGGGGGCCCACTGAAGCTTTCTTT.